This TCR beta chain emerged from a study of blood T cells in healthy people across ages. V lost 3 bases to trimming and J lost 8 bases; unmatched junction nucleotides: 11. This CDR3 contains 15 residues. Germline values: CDR1 LGHNA, CDR2 YSLEER. With a J-beta primer mix and a sample-barcoded 5' primer, a second PCR ran roughly 7 to 11 cycles. Each cDNA molecule, via a template-switch adaptor with 12 random nucleotides, was tagged. TCRdb re-called the 5' RACE reads with MiXCR, one entry per CDR3 protein. The repertoire has approximately 810,000 distinct CDR3 sequences, 29% of them found once; the top ten carry 17%. Overall study findings and caveats: The lack of PBMC sorting stopped any conclusive naive versus antigen-experienced comparison. Among long-lived donors, naive CD4+ cells were more numerous and diversity higher than in aged donors.

This clonotype showed up many times. Its specificity is not known. Source material: blood. This chain connects TRBV4-3 to TRBJ1-2; 8 bases agree with TRBD1. This sequence originates from a woman of 80 years or more in good health. In DNA, the CDR3 is TGCGCCAGCAGCCATAAAGCAGGGGGCGTCGAAGGCTACACCTTC. Its protein is CASSHKAGGVEGYTF.